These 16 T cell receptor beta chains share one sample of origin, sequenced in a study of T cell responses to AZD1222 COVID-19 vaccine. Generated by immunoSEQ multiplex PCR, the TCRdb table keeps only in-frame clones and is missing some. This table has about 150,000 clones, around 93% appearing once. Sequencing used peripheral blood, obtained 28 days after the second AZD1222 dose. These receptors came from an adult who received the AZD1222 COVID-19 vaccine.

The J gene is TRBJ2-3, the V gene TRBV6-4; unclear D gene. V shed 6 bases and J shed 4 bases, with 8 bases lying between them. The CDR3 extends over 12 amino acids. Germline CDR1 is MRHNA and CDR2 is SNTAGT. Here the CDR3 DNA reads TGTGCCAGCAGCGTGCCCCCAGATACGCAGTATTTT. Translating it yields CASSVPPDTQYF.

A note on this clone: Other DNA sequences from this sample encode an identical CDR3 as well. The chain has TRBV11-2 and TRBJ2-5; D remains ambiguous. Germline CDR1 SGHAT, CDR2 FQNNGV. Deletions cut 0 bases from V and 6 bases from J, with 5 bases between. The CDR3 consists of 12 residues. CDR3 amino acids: CASSLDRQTQYF. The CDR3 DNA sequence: TGTGCCAGCAGCTTAGATAGGCAGACCCAGTACTTC.

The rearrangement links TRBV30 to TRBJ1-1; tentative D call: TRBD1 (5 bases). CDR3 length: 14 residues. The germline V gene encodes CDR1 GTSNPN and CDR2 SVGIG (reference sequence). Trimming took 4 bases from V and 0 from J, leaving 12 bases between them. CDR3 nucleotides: TGTGCCTGGAACACCGGGACTCTGAACACTGAAGCTTTCTTT. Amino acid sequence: CAWNTGTLNTEAFF. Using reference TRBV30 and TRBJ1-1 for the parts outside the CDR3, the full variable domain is SQTIHQWPATLVQPVGSPLSLECTVEGTSNPNLYWYRQAAGRGLQLLFYSVGIGQISSEVPQNLSASRPQDRQFILSSKKLLLSDSGFYLCAWNTGTLNTEAFFGQGTRLTVV.

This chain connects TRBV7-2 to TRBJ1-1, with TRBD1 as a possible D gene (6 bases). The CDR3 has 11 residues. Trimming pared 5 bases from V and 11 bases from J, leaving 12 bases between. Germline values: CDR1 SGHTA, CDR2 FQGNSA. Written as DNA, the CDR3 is TGTGCCAGCAGCCTCGGACAGAGGGCTTTCTTT. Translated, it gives CASSLGQRAFF.

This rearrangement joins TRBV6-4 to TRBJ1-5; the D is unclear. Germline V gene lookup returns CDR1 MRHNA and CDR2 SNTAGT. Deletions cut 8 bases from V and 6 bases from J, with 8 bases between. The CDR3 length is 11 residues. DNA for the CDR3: TGTGCCAGCGGGCTTGGTCAGCCCCAGCATTTT. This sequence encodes CASGLGQPQHF.

CDR3 sequence (DNA): TGTGCCAGCAGTTACCCGAGGATGAATGGGGGCAGTAAAGCTTTCTTT. This gives the protein CASSYPRMNGGSKAFF. The V and J genes are TRBV6-5 and TRBJ1-1; D is possibly TRBD1 (6 bases). V lost 2 bases and J 9 bases, leaving 22 bases between the germline ends. This CDR3 has 16 amino acids. CDR1 MNHEY and CDR2 SVGAGI come from the germline V gene.

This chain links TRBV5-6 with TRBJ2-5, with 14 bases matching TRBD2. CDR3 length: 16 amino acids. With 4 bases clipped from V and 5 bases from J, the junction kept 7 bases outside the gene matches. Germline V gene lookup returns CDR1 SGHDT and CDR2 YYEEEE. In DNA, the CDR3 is TGTGCCAGCAGCCCGGGACTAGCGGGAGTCGTGGAGACCCAGTACTTC. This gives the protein CASSPGLAGVVETQYF.

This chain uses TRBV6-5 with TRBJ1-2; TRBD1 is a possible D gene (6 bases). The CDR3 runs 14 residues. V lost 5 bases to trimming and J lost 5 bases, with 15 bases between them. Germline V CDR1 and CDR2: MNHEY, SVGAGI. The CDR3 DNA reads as TGTGCCAGCAGTATAAAACAGGGCGGATATGGCTACACCTTC. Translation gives CASSIKQGGYGYTF.

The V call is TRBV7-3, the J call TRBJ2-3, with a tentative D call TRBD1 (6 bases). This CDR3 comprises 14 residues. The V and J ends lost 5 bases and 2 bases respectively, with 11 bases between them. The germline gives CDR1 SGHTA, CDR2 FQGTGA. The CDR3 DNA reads TGTGCCAGCAGCCTCGCAGGGGCCACAGATACGCAGTATTTT. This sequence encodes CASSLAGATDTQYF.

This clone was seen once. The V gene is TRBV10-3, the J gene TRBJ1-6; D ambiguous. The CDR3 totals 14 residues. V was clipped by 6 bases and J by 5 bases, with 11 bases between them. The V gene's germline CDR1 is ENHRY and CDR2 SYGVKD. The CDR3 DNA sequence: TGTGCCATCAGAGGAGGGTCGGATAATTCACCCCTCCACTTT. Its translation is CAIRGGSDNSPLHF.

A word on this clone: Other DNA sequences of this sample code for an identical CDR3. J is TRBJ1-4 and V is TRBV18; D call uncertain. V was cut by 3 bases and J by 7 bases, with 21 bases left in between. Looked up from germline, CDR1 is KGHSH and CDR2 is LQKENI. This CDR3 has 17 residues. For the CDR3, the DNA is TGTGCCAGCTCACCGGAGTCCGGGGTTTGGGAACCTGAAAAACTGTTTTTT. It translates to CASSPESGVWEPEKLFF.

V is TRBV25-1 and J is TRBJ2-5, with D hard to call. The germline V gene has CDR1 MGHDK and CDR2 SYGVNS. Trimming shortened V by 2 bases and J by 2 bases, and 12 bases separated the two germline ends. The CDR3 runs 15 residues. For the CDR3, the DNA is TGTGCCAGCAGTGAAGCTCGGTGGCAGCAAGAGACCCAGTACTTC. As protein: CASSEARWQQETQYF.

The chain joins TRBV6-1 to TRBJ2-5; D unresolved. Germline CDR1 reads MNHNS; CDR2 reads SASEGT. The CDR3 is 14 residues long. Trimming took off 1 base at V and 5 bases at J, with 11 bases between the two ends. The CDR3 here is CASSEVLSDETQYF. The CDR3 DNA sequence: TGTGCCAGCAGTGAAGTCTTGAGCGACGAGACCCAGTACTTC.

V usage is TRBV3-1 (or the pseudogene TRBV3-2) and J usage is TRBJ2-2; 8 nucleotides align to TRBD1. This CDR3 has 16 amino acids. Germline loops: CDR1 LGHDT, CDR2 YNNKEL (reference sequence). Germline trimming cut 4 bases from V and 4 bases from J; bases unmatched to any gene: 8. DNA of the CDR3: TGTGCCAGCAGCCCGGACAGGGTGTCTGCCACCGGGGAGCTGTTTTTT. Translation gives CASSPDRVSATGELFF.

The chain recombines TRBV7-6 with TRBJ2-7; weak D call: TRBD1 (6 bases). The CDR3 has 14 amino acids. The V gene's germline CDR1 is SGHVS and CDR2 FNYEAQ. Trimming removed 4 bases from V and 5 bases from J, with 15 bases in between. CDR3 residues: CASSSPMDSDEQYF. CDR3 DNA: TGTGCCAGCAGCTCTCCCATGGACAGCGACGAGCAGTACTTC.

The CDR3 nucleotides are TGTGCCAGCAGATACCTCCGCGAGAACACTGAAGCTTTCTTT. Its translation is CASRYLRENTEAFF. The chain combines TRBV7-9 with TRBJ1-1, with D hard to call. Germline CDR1 SEHNR, CDR2 FQNEAQ (reference sequence). CDR3 length equals 14 residues. Trimming removed 6 bases from V and 1 base from J, with 12 bases in between.